Presented here are 23 T cell receptor beta chains from one specimen sequenced in a study of shared clonotypes between healthy human individuals. Naive CD8 cells lacked CD45RO, underwent positive selection for CCR7 and left out terminally differentiated effector memory CD45RA+ cells. The table came from immunoSEQ multiplex PCR; TCRdb's copy has only in-frame clones and leaves some out. The repertoire holds about 550,000 clones, around 95% seen once, with roughly 0.1% in the top ten. Sequenced material: naive CD8+ T cells sorted from blood. These receptors all stem from a woman in her thirties in good health.

The chain carries TRBV9 and TRBJ1-1; D ambiguous. This CDR3 comprises 14 residues. The germline V gene encodes CDR1 SGDLS and CDR2 YYNGEE. V was cut by 0 bases and J by 5 bases, with 11 bases left in between. The CDR3 bases are TGTGCCAGCAGCGTAGGCGGAATCTTAACTGAAGCTTTCTTT. This codes for CASSVGGILTEAFF.

This clone was seen once. The chain recombines TRBV7-8 with TRBJ2-3, with D tentatively TRBD2 (5 bases). Germline V gene data show CDR1 as SGHVS and CDR2 as FQNEAQ. Trimming shortened V by 2 bases and J by 6 bases, and 18 bases separated the two germline ends. CDR3 size: 16 residues. The CDR3 reads CASSLMRMGSADTQYF. CDR3 nucleotides: TGTGCCAGCAGCTTAATGCGTATGGGTAGCGCCGATACGCAGTATTTT.

V gene TRBV19 combines with J gene TRBJ1-2, with TRBD1 matching over 7 bases. The CDR3 is made up of 14 amino acids. The germline V gene has CDR1 LNHDA and CDR2 SQIVND (reference sequence). The V gene end was trimmed by 5 bases and the J gene end by 6 bases; junction bases not matched to a gene: 9. The CDR3 reads CASSAIQGPDGYTF. The CDR3 nucleotides are TGTGCCAGTAGTGCAATACAGGGGCCCGATGGCTACACCTTC.

The chain recombines TRBV2 with TRBJ1-2; D is unclear. The V gene's germline CDR1 is SNHLY and CDR2 FYNNEI. V shed 8 bases and J shed 2 bases, with 9 bases lying between them. CDR3 length: 12 amino acids. CDR3 sequence reads: CASQRENYGYTF. DNA for the CDR3: TGTGCCAGCCAAAGGGAAAACTATGGCTACACCTTC.

V and J are TRBV11-2 and TRBJ2-1; 7 positions match TRBD2. The germline V gene encodes CDR1 SGHAT and CDR2 FQNNGV. J gave up 4 bases and V 3 bases, and 6 bases lay outside the gene matches. This CDR3 region has 15 residues. The CDR3 coding sequence is TGTGCCAGCAGCTTGGCTAGCGGCGCTTACAATGAGCAGTTCTTC. It specifies CASSLASGAYNEQFF.

The CDR3, as DNA: TGCAGCGTTGAAAGGGCAGCGAGCTCCTACAATGAGCAGTTCTTC. Protein sequence: CSVERAASSYNEQFF. J is TRBJ2-1 and V is TRBV29-1; D is unclear. V lost 2 bases to trimming and J lost 0 bases, with 11 bases between them. This CDR3 contains 15 residues. Germline V gene data show CDR1 as SQVTM and CDR2 as ANQGSEA.

In its sample, this clone was seen once. The rearrangement joins TRBV27 to TRBJ1-6; 7 positions agree with TRBD1. The CDR3 contains 16 residues. The V and J ends lost 3 bases and 10 bases, in that order; junction bases with no gene match: 12. Germline V gene lookup returns CDR1 MNHEY and CDR2 SMNVEV (reference sequence). The CDR3 is CASSLIVDRAQSPLHF. In nucleotides, the CDR3 is TGTGCCAGCAGTTTGATCGTTGACAGGGCTCAGTCACCCCTCCACTTT.

The chain uses TRBV11-2 and TRBJ2-7, with 9 bases fitting TRBD1. The CDR3 is 14 amino acids. Trimming at V came to 5 bases and at J to 6 bases, leaving 8 bases not matched to a gene. Germline lookup yields CDR1 SGHAT and CDR2 FQNNGV. The CDR3 here is CASSGTGQGGEQYF. The CDR3 DNA reads as TGTGCCAGCAGCGGGACGGGACAGGGCGGCGAGCAGTACTTC.

The chain uses TRBV29-1 and TRBJ2-7; no firm D call. The CDR3 runs to 14 residues. From germline, CDR1 is SQVTM and CDR2 ANQGSEA. Trimming stripped 1 base from V and 0 bases from J, with 10 bases between. CDR3 DNA: TGCAGCGTTGAAGTGGAGCCACGCTCCTACGAGCAGTACTTC. Translation gives CSVEVEPRSYEQYF.

As to this clone: In the same sample, other DNA sequences code for this CDR3. The chain carries TRBV13 and TRBJ2-7; 9 bases map to TRBD1. CDR1 PRHDT and CDR2 FYEKMQ come from the germline V gene (reference sequence). This CDR3 comprises 14 residues. J gave up 3 bases and V 0 bases, and 0 bases lay outside the gene matches. CDR3 sequence (DNA): TGTGCCAGCAGCTTAGGGACAGGGGGCTACGAGCAGTACTTC. Its protein product is CASSLGTGGYEQYF.

The rearrangement joins TRBV6-6 to TRBJ2-7; D perhaps matches TRBD2 (6 bases). V was pared by 2 bases and J by 2 bases, with 10 bases between. This CDR3 spans 14 amino acids. CDR1 is MNHNY, CDR2 SVGAGI, per germline (reference sequence). The CDR3 loop reads CASSYGGFPYEQYF. The DNA for the CDR3 is TGTGCCAGCAGTTACGGGGGGTTCCCCTACGAGCAGTACTTC.

There are a few counts of this clone. The chain recombines TRBV7-9 with TRBJ1-2; D might be TRBD1 (5 bases). The V end was cut by 10 bases, the J end by 4 bases, with 13 bases between. CDR1 is SEHNR, CDR2 FQNEAQ, per germline (reference sequence). CDR3 length: 12 residues. This chain's CDR3 is CATRGSSYGYTF. DNA for the CDR3: TGTGCCACTCGGGGGTCAAGCTATGGCTACACCTTC. The full variable domain, rest sourced from reference TRBV7-9 and TRBJ1-2, is DTGVSQNPRHKITKRGQNVTFRCDPISEHNRLYWYRQTLGQGPEFLTYFQNEAQLEKSRLLSDRFSAERPKGSFSTLEIQRTEQGDSAMYLCATRGSSYGYTFGSGTRLTVV.

J is TRBJ2-5 and V is TRBV2, with 10 bases identical to TRBD2. CDR3 size: 15 residues. In germline, CDR1 is SNHLY, CDR2 FYNNEI. J gave up 3 bases and V 4 bases, and 5 bases lay outside the gene matches. The CDR3 spells CASSGIGTSEETQYF. As DNA, the CDR3 is TGTGCCAGCAGTGGTATCGGGACTAGCGAAGAGACCCAGTACTTC.

The chain joins TRBV27 to TRBJ2-7, with 7 nucleotides matching TRBD1. Trimming cost V 6 bases and J 4 bases; bases outside gene matches: 6. CDR1 and CDR2 from the germline V gene are MNHEY and SMNVEV (reference sequence). This CDR3 is 13 amino acids long. CDR3 sequence (DNA): TGTGCCAGCAGCCCCCAGGGGGTTTACGAGCAGTACTTC. Residues: CASSPQGVYEQYF.

Worth noting for this clone: At the DNA level, this CDR3 is encoded by other sequences in the same sample as well. The rearrangement joins TRBV5-1 to TRBJ2-7, with TRBD2 identical over 8 bases. Germline V lookup: CDR1 SGHRS, CDR2 YFSETQ. Unmatched junction bases numbered 3, after V lost 1 base and J lost 3 bases. This CDR3 comprises 14 residues. The CDR3 DNA is TGCGCCAGCAGCTTGAGTAGCGGGATCTACGAGCAGTACTTC. Protein sequence: CASSLSSGIYEQYF.

V is TRBV10-3 and J is TRBJ2-7, with TRBD1 identical over 7 bases. Germline CDR1 reads ENHRY; CDR2 reads SYGVKD. The CDR3 runs to 16 residues. The junction had 10 bases not matched to a gene; V was cut back by 4 bases and J by 1 base. The CDR3, as DNA: TGTGCCATCAGTGGGACAGGAGGCGGAAGATCCTACGAGCAGTACTTC. Translated: CAISGTGGGRSYEQYF.

This clone came up once. The chain is built from TRBV7-9 and TRBJ1-3; D is ambiguous. Trimming shortened V by 1 base and J by 4 bases, and 8 bases separated the two germline ends. CDR3 length: 14 amino acids. Looked up from germline, CDR1 is SEHNR and CDR2 is FQNEAQ (reference sequence). The CDR3 DNA is TGTGCCAGCAGCTTAGAAACGACGGGAAACACCATATATTTT. This translates into CASSLETTGNTIYF. Full variable domain (remainder filled in from reference TRBV7-9 and TRBJ1-3): DTGVSQNPRHKITKRGQNVTFRCDPISEHNRLYWYRQTLGQGPEFLTYFQNEAQLEKSRLLSDRFSAERPKGSFSTLEIQRTEQGDSAMYLCASSLETTGNTIYFGEGSWLTVV.

Only one count was recorded for this clone. The chain employs TRBV27 and TRBJ2-2; no reliable D call. Per germline, CDR1 MNHEY and CDR2 SMNVEV (reference sequence). Trimming pared 5 bases from V and 6 bases from J, leaving 16 bases between. The CDR3 sequence is 15 residues long. In nucleotides, the CDR3 is TGTGCCAGCAGTCCTTCGGCGAGATTGGCCGGGGAGCTGTTTTTT. It encodes CASSPSARLAGELFF.

The chain has TRBV27 and TRBJ2-1; 11 bases match TRBD2. V gave up 5 bases and J gave up 6 bases; unmatched junction bases: 6. Germline V gene sequence: CDR1 MNHEY, CDR2 SMNVEV (reference sequence). This CDR3 region has 15 residues. The CDR3 DNA is TGTGCCAGCAGTGCCCTAGCGGGAGGACCCAATGAGCAGTTCTTC. As protein: CASSALAGGPNEQFF.

The chain combines TRBV9 with TRBJ2-3; 13 nucleotides line up with TRBD2. V gave up 2 bases and J gave up 2 bases; unmatched junction bases: 14. This CDR3 region has 20 residues. Germline V lookup: CDR1 SGDLS, CDR2 YYNGEE. The CDR3 reads CASSVPTSLGTSGDTDTQYF. CDR3 nucleotide sequence: TGTGCCAGCAGCGTCCCCACGTCATTGGGGACTAGCGGGGACACAGATACGCAGTATTTT.

The count of this clone is one. The chain employs TRBV28 and TRBJ1-1; maybe TRBD1 (6 bases). This CDR3 is built from 16 residues. Trimming left V 3 bases short and J 0 bases short, with 14 bases between. Looked up from germline, CDR1 is MDHEN and CDR2 is SYDVKM. The CDR3 loop reads CASSLRTGQMNTEAFF. DNA for the CDR3: TGTGCCAGCAGTTTGCGAACAGGGCAAATGAACACTGAAGCTTTCTTT.

This sequence joins TRBV28 and TRBJ2-5; D may be TRBD2 (6 bases). CDR1 MDHEN and CDR2 SYDVKM come from the germline V gene. CDR3 length equals 13 residues. V gave up 4 bases and J gave up 5 bases, with 11 bases separating them. For the CDR3, the DNA is TGTGCCAGCAGTTCCGATGGGGGGGAGACCCAGTACTTC. Encoded protein: CASSSDGGETQYF.

The rearrangement uses TRBV6-1 and TRBJ2-2; 8 nucleotides align to TRBD1. CDR3 size: 15 residues. Unmatched junction bases numbered 6, after V lost 3 bases and J lost 6 bases. CDR1 is MNHNS and CDR2 is SASEGT in the germline V gene. CDR3 sequence (DNA): TGTGCCAGCAGTGAGGACAGGGACCTCCCCGGGGAGCTGTTTTTT. Amino acid sequence: CASSEDRDLPGELFF.